Described below is a single TCR beta chain sequence and its context. These data come from a study of blood T cell repertoires in COVID-19. The CDR3 covers 16 residues. V was clipped by 4 bases and J by 2 bases; unmatched bases: 10. Per the germline V gene, CDR1 is SGHVS and CDR2 is FNYEAQ. Sequencing used immunoSEQ multiplex PCR; TCRdb keeps in-frame clones, though not all of them. This table holds roughly 230,000 clones, approximately 88% found once. This chain uses TRBV7-6 with TRBJ1-2; 7 nucleotides line up with TRBD1. The TCR comes from a human donor in a cohort sampled during active COVID-19. Sequenced input: peripheral blood. The CDR3 here is CASSSSRTGSNYGYTF. CDR3 nucleotides: TGTGCCAGCAGCTCCAGCCGGACAGGATCAAACTATGGCTACACCTTC.